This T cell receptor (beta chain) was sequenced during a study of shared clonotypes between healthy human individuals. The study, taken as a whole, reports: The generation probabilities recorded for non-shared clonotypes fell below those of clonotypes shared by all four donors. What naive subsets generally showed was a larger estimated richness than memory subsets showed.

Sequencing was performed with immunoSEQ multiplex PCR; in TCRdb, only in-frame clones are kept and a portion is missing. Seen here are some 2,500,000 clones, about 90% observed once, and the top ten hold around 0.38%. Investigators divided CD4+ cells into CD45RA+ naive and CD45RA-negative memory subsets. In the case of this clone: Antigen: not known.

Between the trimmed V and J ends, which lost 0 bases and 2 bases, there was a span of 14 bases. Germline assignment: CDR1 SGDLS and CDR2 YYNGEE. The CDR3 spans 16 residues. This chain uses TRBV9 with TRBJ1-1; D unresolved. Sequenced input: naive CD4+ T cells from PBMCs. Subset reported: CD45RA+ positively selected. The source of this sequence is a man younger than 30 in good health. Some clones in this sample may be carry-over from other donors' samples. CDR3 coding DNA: TGTGCCAGCAGCGTAGCAAGGTCGGACTTCAACACTGAAGCTTTCTTT. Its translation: CASSVARSDFNTEAFF.